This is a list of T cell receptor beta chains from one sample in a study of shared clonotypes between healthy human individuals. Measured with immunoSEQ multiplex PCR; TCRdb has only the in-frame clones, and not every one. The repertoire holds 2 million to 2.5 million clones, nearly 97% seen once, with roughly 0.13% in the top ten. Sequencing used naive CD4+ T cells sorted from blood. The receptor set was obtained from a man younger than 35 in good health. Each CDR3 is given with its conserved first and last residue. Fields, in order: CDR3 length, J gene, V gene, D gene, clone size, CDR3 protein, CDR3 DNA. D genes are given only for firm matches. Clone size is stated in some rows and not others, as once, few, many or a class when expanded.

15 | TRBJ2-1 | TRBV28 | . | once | CASTPGGADRNEQFF | TGTGCCAGCACCCCAGGAGGGGCGGATAGGAATGAGCAGTTCTTC
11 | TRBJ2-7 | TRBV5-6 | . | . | CASSLGYEQYF | TGTGCCAGCAGCTTGGGCTACGAGCAGTACTTC
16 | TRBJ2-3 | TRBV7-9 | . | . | CASSLLGAPLTDTQYF | TGTGCCAGCAGCTTATTAGGGGCCCCCCTCACAGATACGCAGTATTTT
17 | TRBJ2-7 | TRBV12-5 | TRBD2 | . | CARPSPRGTSDSYEQYF | TGTGCTAGACCTTCACCCCGGGGGACTAGCGATTCCTACGAGCAGTACTTC
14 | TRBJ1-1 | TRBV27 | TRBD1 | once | CASINSGGGTEAFF | TGTGCCAGCATCAATTCAGGGGGAGGCACTGAAGCTTTCTTT
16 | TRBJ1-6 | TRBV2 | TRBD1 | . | CASKTGGSSYNSPLHF | TGTGCCAGCAAGACAGGGGGGAGCTCCTATAATTCACCCCTCCACTTT
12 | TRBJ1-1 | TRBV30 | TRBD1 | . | CAWSNRDRGAFF | TGTGCCTGGAGTAACCGGGACAGGGGAGCTTTCTTT
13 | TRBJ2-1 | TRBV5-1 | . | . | CASSADIYNEQFF | TGCGCCAGCAGTGCTGACATCTACAATGAGCAGTTCTTC
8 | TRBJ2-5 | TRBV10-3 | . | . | CAIEEQYF | TGTGCCATCGAAGAGCAGTACTTC
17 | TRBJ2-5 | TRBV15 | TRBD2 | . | CATSGGLVTKYQETQYF | TGTGCCACCAGCGGGGGACTAGTGACTAAGTACCAAGAGACCCAGTACTTC
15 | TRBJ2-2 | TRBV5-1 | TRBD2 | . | CASSFSGANTGELFF | TGCGCCAGCAGCTTTAGCGGGGCGAACACCGGGGAGCTGTTTTTT
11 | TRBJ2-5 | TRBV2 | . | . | CASRQKETQYF | TGTGCCAGCAGACAAAAAGAGACCCAGTACTTC
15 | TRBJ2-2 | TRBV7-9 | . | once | CASSGQPFDSGELFF | TGTGCCAGCAGCGGGCAGCCGTTCGACTCCGGGGAGCTGTTTTTT
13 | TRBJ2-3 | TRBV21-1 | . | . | CASLTSATDTQYF | TGTGCCAGCTTGACTAGCGCCACAGATACGCAGTATTTT
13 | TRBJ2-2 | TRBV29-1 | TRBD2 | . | CSVELAGAGELFF | TGCAGCGTTGAACTAGCGGGAGCCGGGGAGCTGTTTTTT
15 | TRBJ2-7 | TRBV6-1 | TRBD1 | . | CASSVTGPSSYEQYF | TGTGCCAGCAGCGTGACAGGGCCTAGCTCCTACGAGCAGTACTTC
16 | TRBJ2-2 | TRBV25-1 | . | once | CASSEYMQGGTGELFF | TGTGCCAGCAGTGAATATATGCAGGGGGGCACCGGGGAGCTGTTTTTT
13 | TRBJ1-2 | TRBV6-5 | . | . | CASSYDLLYGYTF | TGTGCCAGCAGTTACGACTTATTGTATGGCTACACCTTC
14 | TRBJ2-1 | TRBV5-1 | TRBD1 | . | CASSSDRGNNEQFF | TGCGCCAGCAGCTCGGACAGGGGAAACAATGAGCAGTTCTTC
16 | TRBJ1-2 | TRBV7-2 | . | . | CASSFRAGLPNYGYTF | TGTGCCAGCAGCTTCCGGGCCGGACTTCCTAACTATGGCTACACCTTC
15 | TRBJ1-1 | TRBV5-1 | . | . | CASSLREGIGTEAFF | TGCGCCAGCAGCTTGAGGGAGGGAATAGGCACTGAAGCTTTCTTT
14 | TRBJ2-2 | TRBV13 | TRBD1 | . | CASSRDSNTGELFF | TGTGCCAGCAGCAGGGACAGTAACACCGGGGAGCTGTTTTTT
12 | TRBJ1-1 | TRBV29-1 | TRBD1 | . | CSVTDRGSEAFF | TGCAGCGTCACGGACAGGGGCTCTGAAGCTTTCTTT
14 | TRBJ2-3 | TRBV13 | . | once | CASSSDRDWDTQYF | TGTGCCAGCAGCTCAGACAGGGACTGGGATACGCAGTATTTT
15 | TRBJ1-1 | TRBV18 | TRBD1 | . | CASSPQQGAAAEAFF | TGTGCCAGCTCACCACAGCAGGGGGCGGCGGCTGAAGCTTTCTTT
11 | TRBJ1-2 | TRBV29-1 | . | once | CSVDSGHGYTF | TGCAGCGTTGATTCTGGTCATGGCTACACCTTC